The 2 T cell receptor beta chains given below trace back to one sample, sequenced in a study of T cell responses to AZD1222 COVID-19 vaccine. Here immunoSEQ multiplex PCR was the method, and the copy in TCRdb shows in-frame clones only, minus some. The table includes some 150,000 clones, 91% detected once. Material: peripheral blood, obtained on day 0 of AZD1222 vaccination. The source is an adult in good health.

The chain couples TRBV7-2 to TRBJ1-3, with D tentatively TRBD1 (5 bases). This CDR3 spans 14 amino acids. The V and J ends lost 6 bases and 0 bases respectively, with 9 bases between them. Looked up from germline, CDR1 is SGHTA and CDR2 is FQGNSA. CDR3 coding DNA: TGTGCCAGCAGGAAGGGGTCCTCTGGAAACACCATATATTTT. This translates into CASRKGSSGNTIYF.

The chain joins TRBV7-2 to TRBJ1-5; maybe TRBD1 (5 bases). V shed 5 bases and J shed 7 bases, with 15 bases lying between them. Per germline, CDR1 SGHTA and CDR2 FQGNSA. This CDR3 spans 14 amino acids. The CDR3 nucleotides are TGTGCCAGCAGCCCGTCATGGGGGGGGCAGCCCCAGCATTTT. This encodes CASSPSWGGQPQHF.